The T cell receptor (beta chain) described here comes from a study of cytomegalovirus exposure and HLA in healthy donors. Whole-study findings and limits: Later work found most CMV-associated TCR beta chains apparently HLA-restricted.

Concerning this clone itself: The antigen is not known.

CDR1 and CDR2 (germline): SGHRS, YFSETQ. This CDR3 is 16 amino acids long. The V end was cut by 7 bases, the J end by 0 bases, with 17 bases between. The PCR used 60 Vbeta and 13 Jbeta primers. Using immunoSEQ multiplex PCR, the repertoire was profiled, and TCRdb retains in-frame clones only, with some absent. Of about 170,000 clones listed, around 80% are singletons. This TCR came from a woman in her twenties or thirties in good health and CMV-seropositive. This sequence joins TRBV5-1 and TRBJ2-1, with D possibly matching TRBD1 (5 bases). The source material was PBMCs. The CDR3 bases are TGCGCCAGCGCGGCCAGGGCTCGAAGCTCCTACAATGAGCAGTTCTTC. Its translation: CASAARARSSYNEQFF.